These T cell receptor beta chains were read from a single sample in a study of T cell changes during pregnancy in multiple sclerosis. Sequencing was performed with immunoSEQ multiplex PCR; in TCRdb, only in-frame clones are kept and a portion is missing. The sample lists about 56,000 clones; over 90% were seen once. Here the sequenced sample was CD4+ T cells from peripheral blood mononuclear cells, taken in the third trimester of pregnancy. The source of these receptors is a female donor with multiple sclerosis, enrolled in a pregnancy study. Both conserved end residues are trimmed from each CDR3. Each record gives: V gene, clone size, CDR3 protein. Only part of the rows carry a size: once, few, many, or a class if the clone is expanded.

TRBV5-1,-,ASGLGSGGGGNEQF
TRBV19,few,ASSIGEPWGQTTEAF
TRBV6-6,few,AGKGGENTEAF
TRBV16,-,ASSRMRDIIRGTEAF
TRBV4-1,-,ASSSGGNEKLF
TRBV9,-,ASSRTYQGAGTEAF
TRBV5-1,-,ASTSSGPYNEQF
TRBV9,-,ASSERQLTEAF
TRBV7-9,-,ASSSPYEGRIVWTQY
TRBV9,once,ASSVGAPGLAGGLETQY
TRBV2,-,ASSDVTNTEAF
TRBV29-1,once,SVRQGAGEQY
TRBV15,-,ATSRDYAEAAF
TRBV4-1,-,ASSQPYGELF
TRBV5-4,-,ASSLGVQLSPLH
TRBV11-2,-,ASSPTGARGYGYT
TRBV29-1,once,SVTRGAGTDTQY
TRBV6-1,-,ASSEARDRGPNTEAF
TRBV27,-,ASSRDRANSNQPQH
TRBV2,-,ASKNRGSSTDTQY
TRBV9,-,ASSARLAGGTADTQY
TRBV19,few,ASRGSSYEQY
TRBV18,-,ASSPQGPNYGYT
TRBV18,-,ASSPRATDTQY
TRBV10-3,-,AISESANTEAF
TRBV2,-,ASSSDRDNYT
TRBV19,-,ASGGTFQETQY
TRBV7-7,-,ASSPQAGNTIY
TRBV29-1,-,SVDRSINTEAF
TRBV7-9,-,ASSLSAGVNEKLF
TRBV6-6,-,ASSYLADTQY
TRBV18,-,ASSFDTEAF
TRBV25-1,-,ASSGPGGEGYT
TRBV7-7,-,ASSSTRGDTQY
TRBV14,-,ASSQRTGYYGYT
TRBV7-2,-,ASSPSGQVNYEQY
TRBV19,-,ASSGTTGGAYNEQF
TRBV7-9,-,ASSDPWGGDTEAF
TRBV9,-,ASSANRDNAVDEQY
TRBV10-1,-,ASSEEGFNYGYT
TRBV27,few,ASNDSPMDRPYEQY
TRBV9,-,ASSNDRAGEQY
TRBV6-1,-,ASSESGNRYGYT
TRBV6-1,-,ASSEARVAPQH
TRBV5-1,-,ASSLGGLAGGRYEQY
TRBV18,-,ASSPLGEETQY
TRBV10-2,-,ASSPDRVVYGYT
TRBV9,-,ASSARQRNDEKLF
TRBV12-5,-,ASGPRPYEQY
TRBV25-1,-,ASTGGISTDTQY
TRBV10-3,few,AIRETAINTIY
TRBV11-3,-,ASSDRQTNTGELF
TRBV2,-,ASKAGTDNSPLH
TRBV7-3,-,ASSLTGGLAGFTYEQY
TRBV5-1,few,ASSHDGQGNQPQH
TRBV18,-,ASSPRQELAKNIQY
TRBV5-1,-,ASRPGLGGEKLF